Presented here are 22 T cell receptor beta chains from one specimen sequenced in a study of OX40 agonist ivuxolimab in advanced cancers. Here immunoSEQ multiplex PCR was the method, and the copy in TCRdb shows in-frame clones only, minus some. Among over 60,000 clones listed, 88% were seen once. The sample consisted of CD4+ or CD8+ T cells sorted from blood, taken in a trial of the OX40 agonist ivuxolimab. These receptors originate from an adult with an advanced solid tumor such as melanoma, head and neck, liver or kidney cancer.

This CDR3 is CASSLEEWAGKSEQFF. The CDR3 region has the DNA TGTGCCAGCAGCTTAGAAGAGTGGGCGGGGAAGAGTGAGCAGTTCTTC. The J gene is TRBJ2-1, the V gene TRBV7-9, with D possibly TRBD2 on 6 matching bases. Germline CDR1 SEHNR, CDR2 FQNEAQ (reference sequence). Trimming removed 1 base from V and 9 bases from J, with 19 bases in between. This CDR3 comprises 16 residues.

The V gene is TRBV4-1, the J gene TRBJ1-2; 7 positions match TRBD1. J gave up 1 base and V 1 base, and 6 bases lay outside the gene matches. The CDR3 extends over 16 amino acids. The germline gives CDR1 MGHRA, CDR2 YSYEKL. CDR3 loop: CASSQGLNRGNYGYTF. Written as DNA, the CDR3 is TGCGCCAGCAGCCAAGGCCTTAACAGGGGTAACTATGGCTACACCTTC.

The chain recombines TRBV5-5 with TRBJ2-3; D is undetermined. Per the germline V gene, CDR1 is SGHKS and CDR2 is YYEKEE (reference sequence). The length of the CDR3 is 13 residues. Trimming shortened V by 1 base and J by 3 bases, and 6 bases separated the two germline ends. DNA of the CDR3: TGTGCCAGCAGCTTGTTCGGTACAGATACGCAGTATTTT. Its protein product is CASSLFGTDTQYF.

The chain is built from TRBV23-1 and TRBJ1-5; no definite D call. TRBV23-1 falls under the ORF class, with uncertain function. Trimming removed 10 bases from V and 4 bases from J, with 20 bases in between. The CDR3 sequence is 15 residues long. The CDR3: CAISFRLSKNQPQHF. CDR3 bases: TGCGCCATCAGCTTTCGGCTGAGCAAGAATCAGCCCCAGCATTTT.

This clone has just one count. The chain joins TRBV4-1 to TRBJ1-5, with D maybe TRBD1 (5 bases). Trimming took off 1 base at V and 5 bases at J, with 21 bases between the two ends. The CDR3 consists of 18 residues. Germline V gene sequence: CDR1 MGHRA, CDR2 YSYEKL. CDR3 in amino acids: CASSQGPEGRGLYQPQHF. CDR3 coding DNA: TGCGCCAGCAGCCAAGGCCCCGAGGGGAGGGGCCTTTATCAGCCCCAGCATTTT.

This clone was counted only a few times. The chain carries TRBV5-1 and TRBJ2-5, with D perhaps matching TRBD2 (6 bases). In germline, CDR1 is SGHRS, CDR2 YFSETQ. CDR3 length: 14 amino acids. The ends were cut back, 1 base at V and 4 bases at J, with 11 bases in the middle. The CDR3 DNA reads as TGCGCCAGCAGCTTGCAGGAGGGTGGAGAGACCCAGTACTTC. Its translation is CASSLQEGGETQYF.

The chain has TRBV5-4 and TRBJ1-2, with D unclear. V lost 0 bases and J lost 1, with 10 bases in between. Germline assignment: CDR1 SGHNT and CDR2 YYREEE (reference sequence). This CDR3 has 15 amino acids. The CDR3 sequence is CASSLDRLFNYGYTF. Written as DNA, the CDR3 is TGTGCCAGCAGCTTGGACCGACTTTTTAACTATGGCTACACCTTC.

The V call is TRBV7-6, the J call TRBJ1-1; D remains ambiguous. Deletions cut 4 bases from V and 0 bases from J, with 15 bases between. Looked up from germline, CDR1 is SGHVS and CDR2 is FNYEAQ. CDR3 size: 16 residues. The CDR3 coding sequence is TGTGCCAGCAGCTCCCCTCGGGAGCAGGTGAACACTGAAGCTTTCTTT. It is translated as CASSSPREQVNTEAFF.

This clone has only one observation. This chain joins TRBV7-2 and TRBJ1-6, with 7 bases aligning to TRBD1. The germline V gene encodes CDR1 SGHTA and CDR2 FQGNSA. The CDR3 consists of 15 residues. J lost 2 bases, V lost 5 bases, and 3 bases had no gene match. CDR3 residues: CASSRDSTYNSPLHF. The CDR3 DNA reads as TGTGCCAGCAGCCGGGACAGCACCTATAATTCACCCCTCCACTTT.

The rearrangement uses TRBV27 and TRBJ2-1; D call uncertain. This CDR3 region has 13 residues. In germline, CDR1 is MNHEY, CDR2 SMNVEV (reference sequence). Trimming left V 8 bases short and J 6 bases short, with 14 bases between. CDR3 loop: CASAYSRFNEQFF. CDR3 in DNA: TGTGCCAGCGCTTATTCCCGCTTCAATGAGCAGTTCTTC.

DNA of the CDR3: TGTGCCAGTAGTAAGTCCGGGACTAGCGGGGGGTACAATGAGCAGTTCTTC. Its protein product is CASSKSGTSGGYNEQFF. The genes are TRBV19 and TRBJ2-1; TRBD2 agrees at 15 bases. Looked up from germline, CDR1 is LNHDA and CDR2 is SQIVND (reference sequence). The CDR3 spans 17 residues. V was clipped by 4 bases and J by 4 bases; unmatched bases: 5. The entire variable domain, with the rest obtained from reference TRBV19 and TRBJ2-1, is as follows: DGGITQSPKYLFRKEGQNVTLSCEQNLNHDAMYWYRQDPGQGLRLIYYSQIVNDFQKGDIAEGYSVSREKKESFPLTVTSAQKNPTAFYLCASSKSGTSGGYNEQFFGPGTRLTVL.

J is TRBJ1-1 and V is TRBV11-2; tentative D call: TRBD1 (5 bases). The CDR3 runs to 15 residues. V was shortened by 6 bases and J by 1 base, with 15 bases between the two germline ends. Germline V gene data show CDR1 as SGHAT and CDR2 as FQNNGV. The CDR3, as DNA: TGTGCCAGCAGACCTGGGCGGGGGACGAACACTGAAGCTTTCTTT. Translating it yields CASRPGRGTNTEAFF.

The chain recombines TRBV5-6 with TRBJ2-7, with unresolved D. The CDR3 covers 14 residues. Between the trimmed V and J ends, which lost 1 base and 2 bases, there was a span of 10 bases. CDR1 and CDR2 (germline): SGHDT, YYEEEE. As DNA, the CDR3 is TGTGCCAGCAGCTTGAGAGCTTCCCCCTACGAGCAGTACTTC. It translates to CASSLRASPYEQYF.

This clone was observed once. The rearrangement uses TRBV9 and TRBJ2-3; 7 nucleotides align to TRBD1. The length of the CDR3 is 17 residues. Germline V CDR1 and CDR2: SGDLS, YYNGEE. After removal of 2 bases from V and 0 bases from J, the junction contained 9 bases not matched to a gene. The DNA for the CDR3 is TGTGCCAGCAGCGTGGCCTGGGACAGCGCGAGCACAGATACGCAGTATTTT. This gives the protein CASSVAWDSASTDTQYF.

The chain recombines TRBV9 with TRBJ2-3, with TRBD2 matching 7 bases. The germline V gene has CDR1 SGDLS and CDR2 YYNGEE. The junction had 6 bases not matched to a gene; V was cut back by 0 bases and J by 2 bases. The CDR3 has 16 amino acids. The CDR3 region has the DNA TGTGCCAGCAGCGTAGAGGCGGGGGAAGTCACAGATACGCAGTATTTT. It is translated as CASSVEAGEVTDTQYF.

The chain has TRBV7-6 and TRBJ1-6; D call uncertain. Germline loops: CDR1 SGHVS, CDR2 FNYEAQ. The CDR3 runs to 14 residues. V was pared by 5 bases and J by 6 bases, with 11 bases between. The CDR3 DNA reads as TGTGCCAGCAGCCCCGGAGTCGGTAATTCACCCCTCCACTTT. This gives the protein CASSPGVGNSPLHF.

The V gene is TRBV5-8, the J gene TRBJ1-1; D gene unclear. Looked up from germline, CDR1 is SGHTS and CDR2 is YDEGEE. The germline V and J ends were trimmed by 0 bases and 11 bases, with 8 bases remaining between them. CDR3 length: 11 amino acids. The DNA of the CDR3 is TGTGCCAGCAGCTTGGTAGGGAAGGCTTTCTTT. This gives the protein CASSLVGKAFF.

V and J are TRBV7-2 and TRBJ1-1, with D perhaps TRBD1 (5 bases). The CDR3 has 15 amino acids. Trimming took 5 bases from V and 1 from J, leaving 14 bases between them. From germline, CDR1 is SGHTA and CDR2 FQGNSA. The CDR3 sequence: CASSPPGVGNTEAFF. CDR3 sequence (DNA): TGTGCCAGCAGCCCCCCGGGGGTCGGGAACACTGAAGCTTTCTTT.

J is TRBJ2-7 and V is TRBV4-3; a possible D gene is TRBD2 (6 bases). Looked up from germline, CDR1 is LGHNA and CDR2 is YSLEER. The CDR3 is 14 amino acids. The V and J ends lost 1 base and 1 base respectively, with 8 bases between them. The CDR3 sequence is CASSQVGGSYEQYF. CDR3 DNA: TGCGCCAGCAGCCAAGTGGGGGGTTCCTACGAGCAGTACTTC.

CDR3 sequence: CASSLSGGSYEQYF. CDR3 DNA: TGTGCCAGCAGCTTATCAGGGGGATCCTACGAGCAGTACTTC. V gene TRBV7-8 combines with J gene TRBJ2-7; 7 positions match TRBD1. Germline loops: CDR1 SGHVS, CDR2 FQNEAQ. V dropped 2 bases and J dropped 1; count of bases not matched to a gene: 2. This CDR3 is 14 amino acids long. The whole variable domain, remainder taken from reference TRBV7-8 and TRBJ2-7, is GAGVSQSPRYKVAKRGQDVALRCDPISGHVSLFWYQQALGQGPEFLTYFQNEAQLDKSGLPSDRFFAERPEGSVSTLKIQRTQQEDSAVYLCASSLSGGSYEQYFGPGTRLTVT.

The chain carries TRBV27 and TRBJ2-3, with D possibly TRBD2 on 6 matching bases. Germline values: CDR1 MNHEY, CDR2 SMNVEV (reference sequence). The length of the CDR3 is 13 residues. The V gene lost 6 bases and the J gene lost 6 bases, with 13 bases spanning the gap. The CDR3 loop is CASRGTPLDTQYF. The CDR3 DNA reads as TGTGCCAGCAGAGGGACTCCGCTCGATACGCAGTATTTT.

The rearrangement uses TRBV2 and TRBJ1-5, with 11 bases lining up with TRBD1. Germline CDR1 and CDR2: SNHLY and FYNNEI. The CDR3 consists of 14 residues. The V segment lost 6 bases and the J segment 8 bases; nucleotides outside the gene matches: 6. The CDR3 nucleotides are TGTGCCAGCAGCAGGACAGGGGGCTGGGAGCCCCAGCATTTT. This encodes CASSRTGGWEPQHF.